This note documents a single T cell receptor (beta chain) sequence. Its cognate antigen is unknown. The data were obtained in a study of T cells in Graves' hyperthyroidism and ophthalmopathy. Regarding the study as a whole: Most thyroid clonotypes that were expanded above 0.001 also turned up in blood.

It was considered stable Graves' hyperthyroidism when ophthalmopathy did not progress within 18 months. With a duration under 2 months, the hyperthyroidism was newly diagnosed in patients aged 18 to 65. Fresh peripheral blood, 8 to 10 ml, was the source of the PBMCs. V lost 10 bases, J lost 3 bases, and 24 bases stayed unmatched. Germline CDR1 is MNHEY and CDR2 is SMNVEV (reference sequence). The CDR3 is made up of 20 amino acids. The CDR3 regions of TCR beta were amplified from RNA transcripts. Primed by the HTBI set, a first-round RT-PCR was run on the TCR CDR3. TCRdb used MiXCR to reprocess the multiplex PCR reads, holding one entry per CDR3 protein. The sample records 380,000 or so distinct CDR3 sequences, over 11% being singletons.

V usage is TRBV27 and J usage is TRBJ1-1; TRBD1 matches 12 bases. Sequenced: blood. This receptor was taken from a woman aged 25 to 45 with Graves' hyperthyroidism. CDR3 sequence (DNA): TGTGCCAAGCGGCAGCTTCCCGGGACAGGGGGCGAGGAGGTGGACACTGAAGCTTTCTTT. It specifies CAKRQLPGTGGEEVDTEAFF.